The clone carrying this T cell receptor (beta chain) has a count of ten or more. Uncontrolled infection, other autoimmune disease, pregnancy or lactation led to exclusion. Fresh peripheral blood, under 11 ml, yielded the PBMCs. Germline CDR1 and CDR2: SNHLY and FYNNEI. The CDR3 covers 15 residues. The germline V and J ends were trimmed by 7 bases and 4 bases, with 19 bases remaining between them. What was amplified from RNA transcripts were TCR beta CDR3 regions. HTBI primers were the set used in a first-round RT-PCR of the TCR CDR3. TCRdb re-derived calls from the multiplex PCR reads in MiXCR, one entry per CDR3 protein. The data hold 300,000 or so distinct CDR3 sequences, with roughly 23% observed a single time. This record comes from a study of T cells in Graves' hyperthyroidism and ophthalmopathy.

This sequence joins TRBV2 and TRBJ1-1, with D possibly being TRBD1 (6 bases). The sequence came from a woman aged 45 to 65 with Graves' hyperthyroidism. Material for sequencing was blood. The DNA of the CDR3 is TGTGCCAGCACTAAAAGGCGGGGGGCGGGCACTGAAGCTTTCTTT. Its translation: CASTKRRGAGTEAFF. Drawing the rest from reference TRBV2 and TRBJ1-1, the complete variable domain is EPEVTQTPSHQVTQMGQEVILRCVPISNHLYFYWYRQILGQKVEFLVSFYNNEISEKSEIFDDQFSVERPDGSNFTLKIRSTKLEDSAMYFCASTKRRGAGTEAFFGQGTRLTVV.